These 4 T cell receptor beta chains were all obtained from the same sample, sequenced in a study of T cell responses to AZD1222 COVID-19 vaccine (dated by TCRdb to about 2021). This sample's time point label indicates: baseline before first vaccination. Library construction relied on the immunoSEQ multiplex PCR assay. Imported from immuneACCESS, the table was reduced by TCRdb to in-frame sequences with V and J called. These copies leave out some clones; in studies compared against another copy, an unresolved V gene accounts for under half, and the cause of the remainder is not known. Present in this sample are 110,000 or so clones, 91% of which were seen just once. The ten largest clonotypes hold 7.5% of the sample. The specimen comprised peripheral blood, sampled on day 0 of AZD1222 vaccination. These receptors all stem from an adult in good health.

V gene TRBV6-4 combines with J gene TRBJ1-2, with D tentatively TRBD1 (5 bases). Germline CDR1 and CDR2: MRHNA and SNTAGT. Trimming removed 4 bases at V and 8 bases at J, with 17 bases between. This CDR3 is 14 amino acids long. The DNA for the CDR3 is TGTGCCAGCAGTGGGTGGGACCTGTTAGCCGGCTACACCTTC. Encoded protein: CASSGWDLLAGYTF.

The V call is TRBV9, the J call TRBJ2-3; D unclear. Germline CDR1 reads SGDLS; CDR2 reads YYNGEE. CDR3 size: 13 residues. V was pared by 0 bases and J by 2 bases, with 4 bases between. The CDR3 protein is CASSVEFTDTQYF. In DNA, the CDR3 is TGTGCCAGCAGCGTAGAGTTCACAGATACGCAGTATTTT.

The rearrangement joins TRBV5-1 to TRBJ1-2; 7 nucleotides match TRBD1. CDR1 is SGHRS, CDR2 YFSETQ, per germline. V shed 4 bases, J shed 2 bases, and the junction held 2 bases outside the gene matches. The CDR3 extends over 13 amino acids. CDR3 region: CASSQTGNYGYTF. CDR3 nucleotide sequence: TGCGCCAGCAGCCAGACAGGGAACTATGGCTACACCTTC. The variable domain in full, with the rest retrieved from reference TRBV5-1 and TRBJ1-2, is KAGVTQTPRYLIKTRGQQVTLSCSPISGHRSVSWYQQTPGQGLQFLFEYFSETQRNKGNFPGRFSGRQFSNSRSEMNVSTLELGDSALYLCASSQTGNYGYTFGSGTRLTVV.

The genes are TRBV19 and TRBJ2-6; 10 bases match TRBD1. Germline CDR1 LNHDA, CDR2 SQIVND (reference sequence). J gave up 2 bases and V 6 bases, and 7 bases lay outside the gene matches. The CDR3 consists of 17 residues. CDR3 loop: CASRTGTGDPGANVLTF. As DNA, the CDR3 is TGTGCCAGTAGAACCGGGACAGGGGACCCTGGGGCCAACGTCCTGACTTTC. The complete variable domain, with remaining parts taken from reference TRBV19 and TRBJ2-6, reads DGGITQSPKYLFRKEGQNVTLSCEQNLNHDAMYWYRQDPGQGLRLIYYSQIVNDFQKGDIAEGYSVSREKKESFPLTVTSAQKNPTAFYLCASRTGTGDPGANVLTFGAGSRLTVL.